Reported below is one T cell receptor (beta chain). Antigen unknown. This sample is drawn from a study of cytomegalovirus exposure and HLA in healthy donors. It was with 60 Vbeta and 13 Jbeta primers that the PCR ran. Sequenced by immunoSEQ multiplex PCR; TCRdb stores in-frame clones only, minus some. The sample includes roughly 100,000 clones, 69% of them seen just once. Study-level findings and limits: Indistinguishability led to the exclusion of some V segments, TRBV6-2 and TRBV6-3 included.

There are 16 residues in the CDR3. CDR1 and CDR2 from the germline V gene are KGHSH and LQKENI. Trimming at V came to 4 bases and at J to 6 bases, leaving 5 bases not matched to a gene. The V call is TRBV18, the J call TRBJ2-1; 14 nucleotides match TRBD2. Sequenced sample: PBMCs. This sequence was found in a man aged 30 to 45 in good health and CMV-seronegative. CDR3 residues: CASSHQTSGRVNEQFF. The CDR3 nucleotides read TGTGCCAGCTCACATCAGACTAGCGGGAGGGTCAATGAGCAGTTCTTC. Variable domain in full (rest from reference TRBV18 and TRBJ2-1): NAGVMQNPRHLVRRRGQEARLRCSPMKGHSHVYWYRQLPEEGLKFMVYLQKENIIDESGMPKERFSAEFPKEGPSILRIQQVVRGDSAAYFCASSHQTSGRVNEQFFGPGTRLTVL.